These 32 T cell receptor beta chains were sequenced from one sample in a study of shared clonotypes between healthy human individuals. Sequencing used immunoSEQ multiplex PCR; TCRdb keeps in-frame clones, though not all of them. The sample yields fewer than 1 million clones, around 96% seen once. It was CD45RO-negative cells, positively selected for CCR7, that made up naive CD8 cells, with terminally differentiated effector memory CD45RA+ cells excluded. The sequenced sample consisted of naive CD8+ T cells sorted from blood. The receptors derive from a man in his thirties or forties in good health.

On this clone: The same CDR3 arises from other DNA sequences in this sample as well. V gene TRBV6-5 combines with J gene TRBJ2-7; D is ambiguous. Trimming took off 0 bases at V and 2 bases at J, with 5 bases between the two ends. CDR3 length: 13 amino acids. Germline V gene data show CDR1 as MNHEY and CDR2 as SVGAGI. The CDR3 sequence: CASSYSPTYEQYF. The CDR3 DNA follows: TGTGCCAGCAGTTACTCTCCCACCTACGAGCAGTACTTC.

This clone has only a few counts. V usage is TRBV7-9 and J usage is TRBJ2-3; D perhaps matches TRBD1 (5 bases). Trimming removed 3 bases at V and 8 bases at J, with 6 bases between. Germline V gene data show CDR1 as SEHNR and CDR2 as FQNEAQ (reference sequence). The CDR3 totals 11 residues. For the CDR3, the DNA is TGTGCCAGCAGCTTTGGGGCTACGCAGTATTTT. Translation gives CASSFGATQYF. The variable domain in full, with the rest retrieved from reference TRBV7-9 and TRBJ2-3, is DTGVSQNPRHKITKRGQNVTFRCDPISEHNRLYWYRQTLGQGPEFLTYFQNEAQLEKSRLLSDRFSAERPKGSFSTLEIQRTEQGDSAMYLCASSFGATQYFGPGTRLTVL.

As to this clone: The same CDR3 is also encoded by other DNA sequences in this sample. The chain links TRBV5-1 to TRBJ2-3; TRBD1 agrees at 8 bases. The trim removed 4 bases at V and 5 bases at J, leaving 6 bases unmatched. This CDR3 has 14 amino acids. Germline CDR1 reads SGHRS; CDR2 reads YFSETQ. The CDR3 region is CASSLGQGQDTQYF. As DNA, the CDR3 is TGCGCCAGCAGCCTCGGACAGGGTCAAGATACGCAGTATTTT.

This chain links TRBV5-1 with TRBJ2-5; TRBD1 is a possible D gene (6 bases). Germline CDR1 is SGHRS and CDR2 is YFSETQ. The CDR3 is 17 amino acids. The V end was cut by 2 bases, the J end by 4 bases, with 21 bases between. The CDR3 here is CASSLLSGTLGIETQYF. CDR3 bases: TGCGCCAGCAGCTTATTGTCCGGGACACTCGGAATAGAGACCCAGTACTTC. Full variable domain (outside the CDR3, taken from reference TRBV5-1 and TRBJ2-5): KAGVTQTPRYLIKTRGQQVTLSCSPISGHRSVSWYQQTPGQGLQFLFEYFSETQRNKGNFPGRFSGRQFSNSRSEMNVSTLELGDSALYLCASSLLSGTLGIETQYFGPGTRLLVL.

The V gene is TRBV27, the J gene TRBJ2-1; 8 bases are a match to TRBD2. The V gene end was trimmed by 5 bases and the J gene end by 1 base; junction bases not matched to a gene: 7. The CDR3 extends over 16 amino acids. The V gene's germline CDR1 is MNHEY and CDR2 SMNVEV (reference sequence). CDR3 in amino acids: CASSDNSGESYNEQFF. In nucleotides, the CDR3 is TGTGCCAGCAGTGATAATAGCGGGGAATCCTACAATGAGCAGTTCTTC.

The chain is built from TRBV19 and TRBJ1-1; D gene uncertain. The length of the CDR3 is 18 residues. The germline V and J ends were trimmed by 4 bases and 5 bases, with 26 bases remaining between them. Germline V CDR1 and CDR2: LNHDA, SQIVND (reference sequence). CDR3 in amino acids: CASSTGPIRPGPGTEAFF. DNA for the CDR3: TGTGCCAGTAGTACCGGACCTATCCGGCCCGGACCGGGGACTGAAGCTTTCTTT.

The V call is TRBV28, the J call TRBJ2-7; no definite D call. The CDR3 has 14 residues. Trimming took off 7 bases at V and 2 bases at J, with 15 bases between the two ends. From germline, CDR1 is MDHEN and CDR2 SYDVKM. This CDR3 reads CASKVTPPPYEQYF. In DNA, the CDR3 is TGTGCCAGCAAAGTTACACCTCCTCCCTACGAGCAGTACTTC. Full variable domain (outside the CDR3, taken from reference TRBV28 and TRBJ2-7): DVKVTQSSRYLVKRTGEKVFLECVQDMDHENMFWYRQDPGLGLRLIYFSYDVKMKEKGDIPEGYSVSREKKERFSLILESASTNQTSMYLCASKVTPPPYEQYFGPGTRLTVT.

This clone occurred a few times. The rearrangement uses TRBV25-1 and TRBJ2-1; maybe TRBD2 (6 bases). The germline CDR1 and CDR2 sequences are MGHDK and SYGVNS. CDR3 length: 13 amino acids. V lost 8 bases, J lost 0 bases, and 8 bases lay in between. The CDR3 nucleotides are TGTGCCAGCGGACTAAGCTCCTACAATGAGCAGTTCTTC. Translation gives CASGLSSYNEQFF.

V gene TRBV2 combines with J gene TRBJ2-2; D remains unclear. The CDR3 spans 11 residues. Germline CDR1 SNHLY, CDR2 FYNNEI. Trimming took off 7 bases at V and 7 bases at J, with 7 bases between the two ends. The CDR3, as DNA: TGTGCCAGCATGGATCGCGGGGAGCTGTTTTTT. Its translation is CASMDRGELFF.

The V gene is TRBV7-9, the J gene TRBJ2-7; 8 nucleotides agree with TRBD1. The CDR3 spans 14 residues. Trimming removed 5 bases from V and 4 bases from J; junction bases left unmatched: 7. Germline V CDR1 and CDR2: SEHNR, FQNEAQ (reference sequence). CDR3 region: CASSPGGGLYEQYF. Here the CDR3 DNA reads TGTGCCAGCAGCCCAGGGGGCGGATTATACGAGCAGTACTTC.

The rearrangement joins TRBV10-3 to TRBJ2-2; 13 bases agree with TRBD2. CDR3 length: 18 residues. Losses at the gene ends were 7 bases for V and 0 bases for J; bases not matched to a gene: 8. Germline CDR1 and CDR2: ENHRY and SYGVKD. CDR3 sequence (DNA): TGTGCCATCATAATCCCGGGACTAGCGGGACCGAACACCGGGGAGCTGTTTTTT. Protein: CAIIIPGLAGPNTGELFF.

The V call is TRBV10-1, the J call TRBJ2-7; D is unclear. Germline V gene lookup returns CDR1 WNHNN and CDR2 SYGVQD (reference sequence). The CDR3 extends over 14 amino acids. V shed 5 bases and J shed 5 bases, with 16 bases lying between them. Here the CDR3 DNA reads TGCGCCAGCAGTACCCACAAAGGTGGGAACGAGCAGTACTTC. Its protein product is CASSTHKGGNEQYF.

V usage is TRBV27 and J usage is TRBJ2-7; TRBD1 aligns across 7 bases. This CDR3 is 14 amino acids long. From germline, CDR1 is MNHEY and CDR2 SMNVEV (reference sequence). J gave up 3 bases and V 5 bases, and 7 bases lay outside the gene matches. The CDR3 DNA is TGTGCCAGCAGTGTGACAGGGAACCTCTACGAGCAGTACTTC. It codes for CASSVTGNLYEQYF.

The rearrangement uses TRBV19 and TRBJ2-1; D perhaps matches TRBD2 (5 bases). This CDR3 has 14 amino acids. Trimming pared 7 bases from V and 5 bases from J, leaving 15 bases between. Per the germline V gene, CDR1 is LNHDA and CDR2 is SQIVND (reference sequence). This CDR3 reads CASTSDLEDNEQFF. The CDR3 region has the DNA TGTGCCAGTACCTCGGACTTGGAAGACAATGAGCAGTTCTTC.

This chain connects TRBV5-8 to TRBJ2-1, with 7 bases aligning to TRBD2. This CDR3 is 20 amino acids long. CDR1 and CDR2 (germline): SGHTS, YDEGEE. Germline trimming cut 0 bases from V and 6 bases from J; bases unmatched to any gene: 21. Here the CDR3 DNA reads TGTGCCAGCAGCTTGGGCGTTCTGAGGGAGGGCCTAGGCTATAGCAATGAGCAGTTCTTC. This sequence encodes CASSLGVLREGLGYSNEQFF.

The CDR3 DNA follows: TGTGCCAGTGGGACAGGGGACGAGCAGTACTTC. Its protein product is CASGTGDEQYF. The V gene is TRBV6-5, the J gene TRBJ2-7; the match to TRBD1 covers 10 bases. The CDR3 runs to 11 residues. CDR1 MNHEY and CDR2 SVGAGI come from the germline V gene. V was pared by 9 bases and J by 5 bases, with 1 base of the junction left unmatched.

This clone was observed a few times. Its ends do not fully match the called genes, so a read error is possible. The CDR3: CASSEGLAGSPNEQFF. The CDR3 DNA reads as TGTGCCAGCAGCGAAGGACTAGCGGGATCCCCCAATGAGCAGTTCTTC. The rearrangement links TRBV2 to TRBJ2-1; TRBD2 matches 12 bases. From germline, CDR1 is SNHLY and CDR2 FYNNEI. The CDR3 sequence is 16 residues long.

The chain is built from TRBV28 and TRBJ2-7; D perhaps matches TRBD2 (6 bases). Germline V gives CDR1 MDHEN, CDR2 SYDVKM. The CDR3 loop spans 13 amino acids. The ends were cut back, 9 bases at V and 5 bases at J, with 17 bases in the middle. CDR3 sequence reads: CASDTGALDEQYF. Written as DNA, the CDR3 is TGTGCCAGTGATACGGGAGCGCTGGACGAGCAGTACTTC.

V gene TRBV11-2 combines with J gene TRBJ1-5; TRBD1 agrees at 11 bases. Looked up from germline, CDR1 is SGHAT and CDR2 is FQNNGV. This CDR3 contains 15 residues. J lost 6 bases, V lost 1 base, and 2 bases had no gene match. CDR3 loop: CASSLGTGGTQPQHF. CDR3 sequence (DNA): TGTGCCAGCAGCTTAGGGACAGGGGGCACTCAGCCCCAGCATTTT.

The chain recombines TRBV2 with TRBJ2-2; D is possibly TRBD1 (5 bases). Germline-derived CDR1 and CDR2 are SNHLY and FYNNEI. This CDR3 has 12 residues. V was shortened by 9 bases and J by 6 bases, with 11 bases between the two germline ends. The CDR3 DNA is TGTGCCAGTAGGGGTACGCCCGGGGAGCTGTTTTTT. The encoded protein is CASRGTPGELFF.

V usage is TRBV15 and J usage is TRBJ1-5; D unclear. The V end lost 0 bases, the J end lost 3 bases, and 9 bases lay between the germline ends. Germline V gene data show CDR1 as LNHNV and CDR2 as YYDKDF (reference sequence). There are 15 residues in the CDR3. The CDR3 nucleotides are TGTGCCACCAGCAGAGATGGAGAGCTCAATCAGCCCCAGCATTTT. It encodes CATSRDGELNQPQHF. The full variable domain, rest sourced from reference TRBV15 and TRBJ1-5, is DAMVIQNPRYQVTQFGKPVTLSCSQTLNHNVMYWYQQKSSQAPKLLFHYYDKDFNNEADTPDNFQSRRPNTSFCFLDIRSPGLGDTAMYLCATSRDGELNQPQHFGDGTRLSIL.

The CDR3 loop reads CASSDRLAGDGEQFF. The DNA of the CDR3 is TGTGCCAGCAGCGACAGACTAGCGGGAGACGGTGAGCAGTTCTTC. The chain employs TRBV7-9 and TRBJ2-1; 12 bases line up with TRBD2. Germline V gives CDR1 SEHNR, CDR2 FQNEAQ (reference sequence). After removal of 5 bases from V and 9 bases from J, the junction contained 8 bases not matched to a gene. This CDR3 comprises 15 residues.

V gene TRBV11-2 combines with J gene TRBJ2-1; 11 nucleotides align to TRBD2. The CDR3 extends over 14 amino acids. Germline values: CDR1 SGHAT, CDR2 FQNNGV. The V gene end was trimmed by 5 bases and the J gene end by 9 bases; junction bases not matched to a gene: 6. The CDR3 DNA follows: TGTGCCAGCAGCGATACTAGCGGGAGAGTTGAGCAGTTCTTC. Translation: CASSDTSGRVEQFF. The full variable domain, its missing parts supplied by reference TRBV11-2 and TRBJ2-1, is EAGVAQSPRYKIIEKRQSVAFWCNPISGHATLYWYQQILGQGPKLLIQFQNNGVVDDSQLPKDRFSAERLKGVDSTLKIQPAKLEDSAVYLCASSDTSGRVEQFFGPGTRLTVL.

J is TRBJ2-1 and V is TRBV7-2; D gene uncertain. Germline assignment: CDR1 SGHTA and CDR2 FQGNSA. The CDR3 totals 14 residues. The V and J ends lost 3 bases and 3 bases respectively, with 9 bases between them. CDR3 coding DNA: TGTGCCAGCAGCTTTCGACCCCTCTACAATGAGCAGTTCTTC. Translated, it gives CASSFRPLYNEQFF.

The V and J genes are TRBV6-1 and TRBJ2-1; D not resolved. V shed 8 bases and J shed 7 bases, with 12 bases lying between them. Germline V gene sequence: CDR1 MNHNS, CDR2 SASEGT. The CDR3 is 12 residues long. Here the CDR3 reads CASEARLNEQFF. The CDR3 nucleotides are TGTGCCAGCGAGGCTAGATTGAATGAGCAGTTCTTC.

CDR3 residues: CASSVGSNGYTF. The CDR3 nucleotides are TGTGCCAGCAGTGTCGGTAGCAATGGCTACACCTTC. The chain joins TRBV2 to TRBJ1-2; D is undetermined. The germline V gene has CDR1 SNHLY and CDR2 FYNNEI. This CDR3 spans 12 amino acids. The V end was cut by 4 bases, the J end by 6 bases, with 9 bases between.

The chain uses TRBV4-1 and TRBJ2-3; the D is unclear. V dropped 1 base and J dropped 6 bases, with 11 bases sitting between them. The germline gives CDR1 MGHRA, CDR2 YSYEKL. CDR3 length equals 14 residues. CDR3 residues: CASSQVQGEDTQYF. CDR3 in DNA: TGCGCCAGCAGCCAAGTCCAAGGTGAGGATACGCAGTATTTT.

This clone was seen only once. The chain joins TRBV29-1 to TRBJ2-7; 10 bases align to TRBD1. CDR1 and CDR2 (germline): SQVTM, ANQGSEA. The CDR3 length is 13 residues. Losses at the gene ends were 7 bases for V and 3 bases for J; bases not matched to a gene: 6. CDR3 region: CSATGTGVYEQYF. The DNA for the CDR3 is TGCAGCGCAACCGGGACAGGGGTCTACGAGCAGTACTTC.

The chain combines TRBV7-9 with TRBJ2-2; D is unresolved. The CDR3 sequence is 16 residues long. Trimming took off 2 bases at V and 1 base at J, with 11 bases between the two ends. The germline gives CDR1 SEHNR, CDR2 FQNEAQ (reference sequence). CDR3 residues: CASSLKLPLNTGELFF. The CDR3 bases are TGTGCCAGCAGCTTAAAGCTTCCCTTGAACACCGGGGAGCTGTTTTTT.

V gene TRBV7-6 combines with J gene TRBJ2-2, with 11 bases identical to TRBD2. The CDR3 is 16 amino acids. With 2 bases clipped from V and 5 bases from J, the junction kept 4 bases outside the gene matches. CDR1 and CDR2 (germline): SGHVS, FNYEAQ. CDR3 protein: CASSLSLAGGTGELFF. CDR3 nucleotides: TGTGCCAGCAGCTTAAGTTTAGCGGGAGGGACCGGGGAGCTGTTTTTT.

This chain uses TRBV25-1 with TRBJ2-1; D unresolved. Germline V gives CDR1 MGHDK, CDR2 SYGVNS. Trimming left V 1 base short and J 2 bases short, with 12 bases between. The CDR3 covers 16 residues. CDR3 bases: TGTGCCAGCAGTGAATTAGGTGCTAATCCCTACAATGAGCAGTTCTTC. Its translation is CASSELGANPYNEQFF.

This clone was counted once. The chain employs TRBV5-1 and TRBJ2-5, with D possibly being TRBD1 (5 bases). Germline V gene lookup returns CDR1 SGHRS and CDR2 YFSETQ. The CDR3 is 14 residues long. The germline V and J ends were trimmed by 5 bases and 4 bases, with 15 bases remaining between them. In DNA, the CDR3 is TGCGCCAGCAGTTCGGCAGGGTCCCTAGAGACCCAGTACTTC. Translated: CASSSAGSLETQYF.